This T cell receptor beta chain originates from a study of regulatory T cells in long-lasting Graves disease. Specified time point: newly diagnosed GD, antithyroid drugs for less than 3 months. The TCR library was prepared using RNA isolated from PBMCs. The sample holds many counts of this clonotype. In building TCR beta libraries, iRepertoire HTBI primers were used together with Arm-PCR of CDR3 regions. Using its own MiXCR run on the multiplex PCR reads, TCRdb lists one record per CDR3 protein. The table records under 700,000 distinct CDR3 sequences, about 16% of them present only once. These data were also reused for a study on T cells in Graves' hyperthyroidism and ophthalmopathy. Per that paper: The HTBI set primed first-round TCR CDR3 RT-PCR.

The TCR comes from a woman aged 40-65 years with Graves disease. The sample in question was peripheral blood mononuclear cells (PBMCs), obtained at new diagnosis, from a patient treated with antithyroid drugs.

The CDR3 protein is CASSARAAANYGYTF. CDR3 nucleotides: TGTGCCAGCAGTGCCCGGGCAGCCGCTAACTATGGCTACACCTTC. This chain uses TRBV2 with TRBJ1-2; no definite D call. Germline-derived CDR1 and CDR2 are SNHLY and FYNNEI. The CDR3 extends over 15 amino acids. V was clipped by 4 bases and J by 0 bases, with 12 bases between them.